This entry lists 23 T cell receptor beta chains sequenced from one sample in a study of T cell responses to AZD1222 COVID-19 vaccine. Sequencing used immunoSEQ multiplex PCR; TCRdb keeps in-frame clones, though not all of them. The sample includes approximately 190,000 clones, 87% of them seen just once. Sequences were derived from peripheral blood, sampled on day 0 of MenACWY control vaccination. These receptors were obtained from an adult in good health.

V and J are TRBV30 and TRBJ2-7; D is unresolved. The CDR3 totals 11 residues. Germline V CDR1 and CDR2: GTSNPN, SVGIG (reference sequence). V dropped 1 base and J dropped 6 bases, with 7 bases sitting between them. This CDR3 reads CAWSGSSEQYF. CDR3 DNA: TGTGCCTGGAGTGGGAGTTCCGAGCAGTACTTC. Full variable domain (remainder filled in from reference TRBV30 and TRBJ2-7): SQTIHQWPATLVQPVGSPLSLECTVEGTSNPNLYWYRQAAGRGLQLLFYSVGIGQISSEVPQNLSASRPQDRQFILSSKKLLLSDSGFYLCAWSGSSEQYFGPGTRLTVT.

The chain has TRBV27 and TRBJ2-3, with 8 positions matching TRBD1. Trimming at V came to 5 bases and at J to 6 bases, leaving 13 bases not matched to a gene. Germline V gene sequence: CDR1 MNHEY, CDR2 SMNVEV (reference sequence). This CDR3 is 16 amino acids long. The CDR3 coding sequence is TGTGCCAGCAGTGCCACCCGGACAGGGTTTAAGGATACGCAGTATTTT. It yields the protein CASSATRTGFKDTQYF.

The rearrangement uses TRBV2 and TRBJ1-5; D remains unclear. The CDR3 runs 14 residues. Germline V gene sequence: CDR1 SNHLY, CDR2 FYNNEI. V was clipped by 1 base and J by 1 base, with 5 bases between them. The CDR3 region has the DNA TGTGCCAGCAGTGAAGACCCGAGCAATCAGCCCCAGCATTTT. Protein sequence: CASSEDPSNQPQHF. Full variable domain (outside the CDR3, taken from reference TRBV2 and TRBJ1-5): EPEVTQTPSHQVTQMGQEVILRCVPISNHLYFYWYRQILGQKVEFLVSFYNNEISEKSEIFDDQFSVERPDGSNFTLKIRSTKLEDSAMYFCASSEDPSNQPQHFGDGTRLSIL.

The chain links TRBV10-3 to TRBJ1-1; D is unclear. This CDR3 comprises 13 residues. The V gene's germline CDR1 is ENHRY and CDR2 SYGVKD. Deletions cut 6 bases from V and 1 base from J, with 9 bases between. The CDR3, as DNA: TGTGCCATCAGGTTACAGAGGAACACTGAAGCTTTCTTT. Protein sequence: CAIRLQRNTEAFF.

This chain links TRBV28 with TRBJ1-2; D not resolved. V was shortened by 4 bases and J by 8 bases, with 17 bases between the two germline ends. The germline V gene has CDR1 MDHEN and CDR2 SYDVKM. This CDR3 is built from 14 residues. CDR3 amino acids: CASSYNHDDSGYTF. Here the CDR3 DNA reads TGTGCCAGCAGTTACAACCACGACGATTCGGGCTACACCTTC.

The chain has TRBV10-2 and TRBJ1-2, with a tentative D call TRBD1 (5 bases). Germline CDR1 and CDR2: WSHSY and SAAADI. V was trimmed by 4 bases and J by 5 bases, leaving 17 bases between them. This CDR3 is 15 amino acids long. This CDR3 is CASSGRTGQEYGYTF. The CDR3 DNA sequence: TGCGCCAGCAGTGGTCGGACGGGGCAAGAATATGGCTACACCTTC.

This clone was picked up one time. This chain links TRBV5-1 with TRBJ2-7; D ambiguous. Germline-derived CDR1 and CDR2 are SGHRS and YFSETQ. Trimming took off 0 bases at V and 7 bases at J, with 5 bases between the two ends. The CDR3 covers 11 residues. The CDR3 spells CASSLGREQYF. The CDR3 bases are TGCGCCAGCAGCTTGGGGCGGGAGCAGTACTTC.

This chain joins TRBV14 and TRBJ2-1; tentative D call: TRBD2 (5 bases). The CDR3 consists of 18 residues. Germline lookup yields CDR1 SGHDN and CDR2 FVKESK. Between the trimmed V and J ends, which lost 3 bases and 0 bases, there was a span of 18 bases. This CDR3 is CASSHRRQSTSSYNEQFF. The CDR3, as DNA: TGTGCCAGCAGCCACAGGAGGCAAAGTACTAGCTCCTACAATGAGCAGTTCTTC.

This clone came up a few times. The chain carries TRBV6-1 and TRBJ2-5; possibly TRBD2 for D (5 bases). From germline, CDR1 is MNHNS and CDR2 SASEGT. CDR3 length equals 13 residues. Trimming cost V 8 bases and J 5 bases, with 15 bases left between them. CDR3 sequence: CASRPAGEETQYF. CDR3 DNA: TGTGCCAGCCGTCCGGCCGGGGAGGAGACCCAGTACTTC.

The chain employs TRBV28 and TRBJ2-2; tentatively, D is TRBD1 (6 bases). CDR3 length: 16 amino acids. Trimming took off 3 bases at V and 4 bases at J, with 15 bases between the two ends. Germline loops: CDR1 MDHEN, CDR2 SYDVKM. CDR3 DNA: TGTGCCAGCAGTTTCCCACTGGACAGATTCACCGGGGAGCTGTTTTTT. It encodes CASSFPLDRFTGELFF.

This sequence joins TRBV18 and TRBJ2-3; 8 bases are a match to TRBD2. V was pared by 7 bases and J by 4 bases, with 10 bases of the junction left unmatched. This CDR3 region has 15 residues. Germline CDR1 is KGHSH and CDR2 is LQKENI. CDR3 protein: CASFRAGEISDTQYF. The CDR3 region has the DNA TGTGCCAGCTTTAGAGCGGGAGAGATATCAGATACGCAGTATTTT.

The V gene is TRBV2, the J gene TRBJ2-5; the D gene is possibly TRBD1 (6 bases). Trimming removed 4 bases at V and 5 bases at J, with 11 bases between. This CDR3 spans 13 amino acids. Per germline, CDR1 SNHLY and CDR2 FYNNEI. CDR3 loop: CASSGGRGETQYF. DNA for the CDR3: TGTGCCAGCAGTGGGGGCAGGGGTGAGACCCAGTACTTC.

The genes are TRBV7-2 and TRBJ1-6; 8 nucleotides agree with TRBD1. CDR3 length: 13 residues. The V gene end was trimmed by 5 bases and the J gene end by 13 bases; junction bases not matched to a gene: 7. The V gene's germline CDR1 is SGHTA and CDR2 FQGNSA. The CDR3 coding sequence is TGTGCCAGCAGCCCCCAGACAGGGGTCCCCCTCCACTTT. Protein sequence: CASSPQTGVPLHF.

The CDR3 region is CASSRRLAGSYEQFF. The CDR3, as DNA: TGTGCCAGCAGCCGTCGACTAGCGGGATCTTATGAGCAGTTCTTC. J is TRBJ2-1 and V is TRBV2; the match to TRBD2 covers 11 bases. The junction had 9 bases not matched to a gene; V was cut back by 6 bases and J by 8 bases. Germline CDR1 reads SNHLY; CDR2 reads FYNNEI. The CDR3 extends over 15 amino acids.

The chain couples TRBV10-3 to TRBJ2-7; tentative D call: TRBD1 (6 bases). Germline-derived CDR1 and CDR2 are ENHRY and SYGVKD. This CDR3 is built from 14 residues. Between the trimmed V and J ends, which lost 8 bases and 3 bases, there was a span of 17 bases. The CDR3 DNA is TGTGCCATCTGGGACCGGGACACAGGCTACGAGCAGTACTTC. Amino acids: CAIWDRDTGYEQYF.

The gene calls are TRBV11-2 and TRBJ2-7, with D perhaps assigned TRBD1 or TRBD2 (5 bases each). The germline V gene has CDR1 SGHAT and CDR2 FQNNGV. The CDR3 loop spans 15 amino acids. V lost 0 bases and J lost 2, with 11 bases in between. CDR3 in amino acids: CASSLEVGRTYEQYF. The DNA for the CDR3 is TGTGCCAGCAGCTTAGAGGTGGGACGGACCTACGAGCAGTACTTC.

The chain links TRBV7-2 to TRBJ2-2, with 8 bases fitting TRBD2. Germline CDR1 reads SGHTA; CDR2 reads FQGNSA. The length of the CDR3 is 17 residues. The V gene end was trimmed by 0 bases and the J gene end by 3 bases; junction bases not matched to a gene: 6. The CDR3: CASSLALSAGDTGELFF. The CDR3 region has the DNA TGTGCCAGCAGCTTAGCGCTCTCAGCGGGAGACACCGGGGAGCTGTTTTTT. The full variable domain, in which reference TRBV7-2 and TRBJ2-2 provide the parts outside the CDR3, is GAGVSQSPSNKVTEKGKDVELRCDPISGHTALYWYRQSLGQGLEFLIYFQGNSAPDKSGLPSDRFSAERTGGSVSTLTIQRTQQEDSAVYLCASSLALSAGDTGELFFGEGSRLTVL.

The chain employs TRBV3-1 (or the pseudogene TRBV3-2) and TRBJ1-2; 11 bases line up with TRBD1. The CDR3 contains 15 residues. Germline V lookup: CDR1 LGHDT, CDR2 YNNKEL (reference sequence). Trimming removed 1 base from V and 4 bases from J; junction bases left unmatched: 2. CDR3 nucleotides: TGTGCCAGCAGCCAAGGGACAGGGGGCAGCTATGGCTACACCTTC. Amino acid sequence: CASSQGTGGSYGYTF.

V and J are TRBV9 and TRBJ2-5, with 7 bases matching TRBD2. V was clipped by 0 bases and J by 5 bases; unmatched bases: 10. Looked up from germline, CDR1 is SGDLS and CDR2 is YYNGEE. The CDR3 length is 16 residues. The CDR3: CASSVGGREGSETQYF. The CDR3 DNA is TGTGCCAGCAGCGTAGGGGGTAGGGAGGGGTCGGAGACCCAGTACTTC.

The chain carries TRBV7-2 and TRBJ2-7; D gene ambiguous. The length of the CDR3 is 14 residues. With 1 base removed from V and 1 base from J, the gap between germline ends came to 8 bases. Per the germline V gene, CDR1 is SGHTA and CDR2 is FQGNSA. The CDR3 spells CASSLGTLSYEQYF. Here the CDR3 DNA reads TGTGCCAGCAGCTTAGGGACCCTATCCTACGAGCAGTACTTC.

As DNA, the CDR3 is TGTGCCAGCAGCCTAGGGGGGGCGGACACCGGGGAGCTGTTTTTT. It is translated as CASSLGGADTGELFF. The rearrangement joins TRBV7-2 to TRBJ2-2; TRBD2 is a possible D gene (7 bases). Germline V gives CDR1 SGHTA, CDR2 FQGNSA. The CDR3 covers 15 residues. The V gene lost 5 bases and the J gene lost 3 bases, with 13 bases spanning the gap.

The chain links TRBV7-9 to TRBJ1-5, with 8 bases fitting TRBD1. V gave up 5 bases and J gave up 7 bases; unmatched junction bases: 4. Germline V gene data show CDR1 as SEHNR and CDR2 as FQNEAQ (reference sequence). The CDR3 is 13 residues long. The CDR3 DNA reads TGTGCCAGCAGCACGACAGGGGCCCAGCCCCAGCATTTT. It is translated as CASSTTGAQPQHF.

The chain couples TRBV27 to TRBJ2-1; D is tentatively TRBD1 or TRBD2 (7 bases each). Per germline, CDR1 MNHEY and CDR2 SMNVEV (reference sequence). The CDR3 extends over 15 amino acids. Trimming took 5 bases from V and 8 from J, leaving 19 bases between them. The CDR3 DNA is TGTGCCAGCAGTCCACAGGGGAGGGATCAATATGAGCAGTTCTTC. Translation gives CASSPQGRDQYEQFF.